Below are 3 T cell receptor beta chains sequenced from a single sample in a study of human T cells and chemical hapten exposure. MiXCR, applied by TCRdb to the RACE reads, yields one record per CDR3 protein. In the table there are under 450,000 distinct CDR3 sequences, over 6% of which are singletons. Time point reported: patch test 2, 6 weeks after DPC sensitization. Treatment denoted: therapeutic diphenylcyclopropenone sensitization with weekly scalp DPC. Sequenced material: whole blood, taken in connection with sensitization to the hapten diphenylcyclopropenone (DPC). Receptor source: a woman younger than 30 with alopecia areata. Some clones in this sample may be carry-over from other donors' samples.

This clonotype was seen a few times. The chain joins TRBV11-2 to TRBJ2-5, with 8 bases matching TRBD1. This CDR3 has 13 amino acids. CDR1 and CDR2 (germline): SGHAT, FQNNGV. V was clipped by 6 bases and J by 5 bases; unmatched bases: 5. CDR3 DNA sequence: TGTGCCAGCAGTCCGACAGGGGCCGAGACCCAGTACTTC. It yields the protein CASSPTGAETQYF.

This chain links TRBV10-3 with TRBJ2-1; D call uncertain. The CDR3 loop spans 13 amino acids. Germline V CDR1 and CDR2: ENHRY, SYGVKD. V was pared by 7 bases and J by 5 bases, with 12 bases between. The CDR3, as DNA: TGTGCCATCAACGAGCGATGGGACAATGAGCAGTTCTTC. Its protein product is CAINERWDNEQFF.

This clonotype was seen repeatedly, ten times or more. The rearrangement links TRBV29-1 to TRBJ1-2; 11 nucleotides line up with TRBD1. The V gene end was trimmed by 5 bases and the J gene end by 0 bases; junction bases not matched to a gene: 2. CDR3 length equals 14 residues. The germline V gene encodes CDR1 SQVTM and CDR2 ANQGSEA. CDR3 region: CSVKDRGPNYGYTF. The CDR3 nucleotides read TGCAGCGTTAAGGACAGGGGGCCTAACTATGGCTACACCTTC.